Detailed here is one T cell receptor beta chain. This clonotype showed up many times. Its antigen target is currently unknown. Base qualities are not recorded, but no much larger clone differs from it by a single base. A case-control design nested within a healthcare worker cohort in London, UK, was used, with weekly nasopharyngeal swab PCR tests and blood sampling performed. Between 23 and 31 March 2020, the week of the UK lockdown, healthcare workers were enrolled and then followed up weekly for as long as 16 weeks. The CDR3 starts with the cysteine, ends with the phenylalanine, and has 14 residues. Left in the record is the CDR3 DNA by itself, 42 bases read in frame from the first base. CDR1 and CDR2 were assigned from the germline V gene (reference sequence) as LNHDA and SQIVND. V is cut by 2 bases and J by 5 bases, and the space between the germline ends is 9 bases. The source of the sample is a study of early T cells in non-severe SARS-CoV-2 infection (dated by TCRdb to about 2021). In the study overall: TCR sequencing used bulk RNA from unsorted whole blood, so alpha and beta chains could not be paired. Results the study describes overall, beyond this receptor: VDJdb matching was skewed toward anti-spike CD8 responses and likely underestimated virus-specific expansions, missing private and CD4 specificities.

Receptor amplification or capture employed 5' RACE. The sequencer listed for this sample is NextSeq 500. Unique molecular identifiers were attached to individual cDNA molecules in the TCR library protocol so that sequencing error and PCR bias could be corrected. TCR alpha and beta chains were both sequenced, and the abundances of alpha and beta sequences in each sample were closely correlated with each other. As for the original processing: V gene, J gene and CDR3 annotation of TCR sequences was performed with Decombinator V4. Expanded TCRs were defined as changing significantly between any two time points under a Poisson model with p below 0.0001. TCR abundances were normalised to the total number of TCRs sequenced per sample and expressed as counts per million. TRAV1-2 paired with TRAJ12, TRAJ20 or TRAJ33 defined MAIT TCRs, while TRAV10 paired with TRAJ18 defined iNKT TCRs. A search of VDJdb, accessed on 1 November 2021, was run for TCRs annotated to CMV, EBV and SARS-CoV-2, with TCRs annotated for multiple antigens excluded. TCRdb trimmed public reads at Q25 via fastp, called clones via MiXCR and kept in-frame beta chains. Entries are consolidated by CDR3 protein sequence, retaining the most common genes and DNA. The V and J calls and clone size come from TCRdb's table, not from the authors' own analysis. A total of tens of thousands of distinct CDR3 sequences appear in this sample, around 15% of them only once. About 3% of the sample belongs to the ten largest clones.

This TCR was recovered from an adult who was a healthcare worker with PCR-confirmed SARS-CoV-2 infection or an uninfected control (not recorded which). Sequences were obtained from whole blood. The V and J genes are TRBV19 and TRBJ2-2, with TRBD1 tentatively as D gene (6 bases match). The CDR3 reads as follows: CASSITGSTGELFF. The nucleotide sequence is given as TGTGCCAGTAGTATAACAGGGTCAACCGGGGAGCTGTTTTTT.